This T cell receptor beta chain was profiled in a study of PD-1 blockade in classical Hodgkin lymphoma. Study-level points and caveats: Relative to healthy donors, newly diagnosed patients reportedly had lower baseline TCR diversity, which was reported as lower still in relapsed/refractory patients.

Clones were sequenced by immunoSEQ multiplex PCR, and TCRdb holds only the in-frame ones, with some missing. The table lists roughly 17,000 clones, 75% to 85% of them singletons, with about 4.5% in the top ten. Regarding this clone: Its specificity is unknown.

Every one of the patients relapsed after autologous stem cell transplantation (brentuximab vedotin exposure was variable). This TCR came from a human donor with classical Hodgkin lymphoma. Sequencing used peripheral blood mononuclear cells (PBMCs), obtained at baseline.

This CDR3 is CAWSYGPGDTGELFF. Here the CDR3 DNA reads TGTGCCTGGAGTTATGGACCCGGGGACACCGGGGAGCTGTTTTTT. The V gene is TRBV30, the J gene TRBJ2-2, with a possible D match to TRBD2 (5 bases). The CDR3 spans 15 residues. The ends were cut back, 2 bases at V and 3 bases at J, with 13 bases in the middle. Germline V gives CDR1 GTSNPN, CDR2 SVGIG (reference sequence).